What follows describes a single T cell receptor (beta chain). These data belong to a study of blood T cells in healthy people across ages. The CDR3 runs 11 residues. Per germline, CDR1 GTSNPN and CDR2 SVGIG (reference sequence). The V and J ends lost 2 bases and 11 bases respectively, with 11 bases between them. With a J-beta primer mix and a sample-barcoded 5' primer, a second PCR ran about 7 to 12 cycles. TCRdb recomputed calls from the 5' RACE reads with MiXCR, one row per CDR3 protein. The table lists under 2 million distinct CDR3 sequences, about 32% of them singletons, with around 10% in the top ten.

The sequence was collected from a woman in her twenties or thirties in good health. The sample consisted of blood. This sequence joins TRBV30 and TRBJ2-3; TRBD2 might be the D (6 bases). CDR3 sequence (DNA): TGTGCCTGGAGTTCGGAGGGGAAGCAGTATTTT. Its protein product is CAWSSEGKQYF. The full variable domain, in which reference TRBV30 and TRBJ2-3 provide the parts outside the CDR3, is SQTIHQWPATLVQPVGSPLSLECTVEGTSNPNLYWYRQAAGRGLQLLFYSVGIGQISSEVPQNLSASRPQDRQFILSSKKLLLSDSGFYLCAWSSEGKQYFGPGTRLTVL.